This T cell receptor beta chain was identified during a study of T-cell memory formation after mild COVID-19. CDR1 and CDR2 (germline): MNHEY, SVGAGI. The trim removed 8 bases at V and 0 bases at J, leaving 13 bases unmatched. This CDR3 region has 17 residues. This clonotype was seen at least ten times. The antigen remains unidentified. TCR alpha and TCR beta cDNA libraries carrying sample barcodes and UMIs were produced by 5'RACE using constant-segment primers. TCRdb used MiXCR to reprocess the 5' RACE reads, holding one entry per CDR3 protein. This table holds roughly 280,000 distinct CDR3 sequences, around 15% found once. Study-wide results and limits: Some SARS-CoV-2-responding clones were already detected in memory before infection. Clones shrinking between day 15 and 85 showed a balanced CD4/CD8 split, and those that grew later tilted toward CD4+. Contracting clones localized mainly to CM and EM when CD4+ and mainly to EMRA when CD8+.

The TCR comes from a man aged 18 to 30 who had mild COVID-19 (a few samples of this study predate the infection). Cell type and time point are not known. The chain links TRBV6-5 to TRBJ2-1; 7 bases map to TRBD1. The sample taken for sequencing was PBMCs or a T cell subset sorted from them (not recorded which). The CDR3 nucleotides read TGTGCCAGCGGGGAAGAGGGGGCGTACGGCTCCTACAATGAGCAGTTCTTC. As protein: CASGEEGAYGSYNEQFF.